The source of this T cell receptor (beta chain) is a study of CD8+ T cells in alopecia areata. Background on the study: Treated individuals took tofacitinib by mouth, 5 to 10 mg twice daily. Severity was scored as percentage of affected scalp area in treated patients.

Treatment of the sample: oral pan-JAK inhibitor, 5-10 mg twice daily. Extracted from the samples, RNA was reverse transcribed into cDNA to serve as the sequencing template. TCRdb's copy holds only in-frame clones and misses some; the assay was immunoSEQ multiplex PCR. The sample holds some 150,000 clones, 45% to 65% seen once. The source was CD8+ T cells sorted from blood, collected at week 4, from a patient treated with tofacitinib. The sequence was collected from a human donor with alopecia areata.

CDR3: CASSPDRDQPQHF. CDR3 in DNA: TGTGCCAGCAGCCCCGACAGGGACCAGCCCCAGCATTTT. The chain uses TRBV27 and TRBJ1-5; 7 nucleotides match TRBD1. The CDR3 runs to 13 residues. V lost 6 bases to trimming and J lost 7 bases; unmatched junction nucleotides: 6. CDR1 and CDR2 from the germline V gene are MNHEY and SMNVEV (reference sequence).